Below, 18 T cell receptor beta chains from the same sample are listed, as sequenced in a study of PD-1 blockade in classical Hodgkin lymphoma. The protocol was immunoSEQ multiplex PCR, while the TCRdb copy is restricted to in-frame clones and leaves out a portion. Altogether 5,500 to 7,000 clones are present, 75% to 90% being singletons, with the ten largest covering about 40%. Indicated time point: cycle 4 day 1 (C4D1), after 5 to 7 weeks of nivolumab. Brentuximab vedotin exposure varied among the patients, all of whom had relapsed after autologous stem cell transplantation. Sample: peripheral blood mononuclear cells (PBMCs), taken before the fourth cycle of nivolumab. Every receptor here comes from a human donor with classical Hodgkin lymphoma.

J is TRBJ1-2 and V is TRBV19; 10 bases agree with TRBD1. Germline CDR1 reads LNHDA; CDR2 reads SQIVND (reference sequence). V gave up 7 bases and J gave up 8 bases; unmatched junction bases: 10. The CDR3 extends over 14 amino acids. The CDR3 reads CASISTGGAGGYTF. The CDR3 nucleotides are TGTGCCAGTATCTCGACAGGGGGCGCGGGAGGCTACACCTTC.

The CDR3 region is CASSLSAPSGGVSYNEQFF. CDR3 in DNA: TGTGCCAGCAGTTTATCGGCCCCTAGCGGGGGGGTGTCCTACAATGAGCAGTTCTTC. The rearrangement uses TRBV27 and TRBJ2-1; TRBD2 matches 12 bases. Looked up from germline, CDR1 is MNHEY and CDR2 is SMNVEV (reference sequence). V lost 0 bases, J lost 1 base, and 7 bases stayed unmatched. This CDR3 spans 19 amino acids.

The V gene is TRBV27, the J gene TRBJ1-1; perhaps TRBD1 as D (6 bases). The ends were cut back, 5 bases at V and 10 bases at J, with 17 bases in the middle. Germline lookup yields CDR1 MNHEY and CDR2 SMNVEV (reference sequence). This CDR3 contains 13 residues. The CDR3 sequence is CASSPRGAGGAFF. CDR3 bases: TGTGCCAGCAGTCCCAGGGGCGCGGGTGGAGCTTTCTTT.

The chain carries TRBV30 and TRBJ1-1; D is ambiguous. In germline, CDR1 is GTSNPN, CDR2 SVGIG (reference sequence). V was shortened by 0 bases and J by 3 bases, with 8 bases between the two germline ends. This CDR3 has 13 amino acids. The chain's CDR3 is CAWSVSLYTEAFF. The DNA for the CDR3 is TGTGCCTGGAGTGTCTCCCTCTACACTGAAGCTTTCTTT.

The chain's CDR3 is CASSATGQGQGDLYGYTF. CDR3 coding DNA: TGTGCCAGCAGCGCAACCGGGCAAGGACAGGGGGACCTCTATGGCTACACCTTC. This chain connects TRBV9 to TRBJ1-2, with 10 bases aligning to TRBD1. This CDR3 is 18 amino acids long. Germline-derived CDR1 and CDR2 are SGDLS and YYNGEE. V lost 3 bases to trimming and J lost 4 bases; unmatched junction nucleotides: 15.

This clone appeared a single time. The J gene is TRBJ1-2, the V gene TRBV5-1, with 8 bases matching TRBD1. CDR1 is SGHRS and CDR2 is YFSETQ in the germline V gene. The V and J ends lost 4 bases and 4 bases, in that order; junction bases with no gene match: 12. The CDR3 is 16 amino acids. The CDR3 region has the DNA TGCGCCAGCAGCCCCGGACAGGGAAGGGGACCCTATGGCTACACCTTC. Protein sequence: CASSPGQGRGPYGYTF.

The rearrangement joins TRBV7-2 to TRBJ2-7; 10 bases align to TRBD2. The germline V gene has CDR1 SGHTA and CDR2 FQGNSA. The CDR3 runs 15 residues. V was pared by 5 bases and J by 2 bases, with 6 bases of the junction left unmatched. The CDR3 sequence is CASSKLAGKAYEQYV. The CDR3 region has the DNA TGTGCCAGCAGCAAACTAGCGGGAAAGGCCTACGAGCAGTACGTC.

This chain uses TRBV9 with TRBJ2-6; tentative D call: TRBD1 (6 bases). Germline V lookup: CDR1 SGDLS, CDR2 YYNGEE. There are 19 residues in the CDR3. The V and J ends lost 0 bases and 0 bases respectively, with 16 bases between them. The CDR3 nucleotides read TGTGCCAGCAGCGTAGATCCCAGGGGCCATTTCTCTGGGGCCAACGTCCTGACTTTC. Translating it yields CASSVDPRGHFSGANVLTF.

The chain links TRBV28 to TRBJ2-1; D may be TRBD2 (5 bases). Between the trimmed V and J ends, which lost 2 bases and 2 bases, there was a span of 10 bases. This CDR3 contains 15 residues. Germline assignment: CDR1 MDHEN and CDR2 SYDVKM. The CDR3 spells CASSLMWETYNEQFF. CDR3 in DNA: TGTGCCAGCAGTTTAATGTGGGAGACCTACAATGAGCAGTTCTTC.

V usage is TRBV4-1 and J usage is TRBJ2-3; D perhaps matches TRBD2 (5 bases). The CDR3 is 19 residues long. Germline V gene data show CDR1 as MGHRA and CDR2 as YSYEKL. The ends were cut back, 1 base at V and 4 bases at J, with 24 bases in the middle. CDR3 region: CASSQAPFPTAGRADTQYF. The CDR3 coding sequence is TGCGCCAGCAGCCAAGCCCCTTTCCCTACTGCGGGTCGGGCAGATACGCAGTATTTT.

The V and J genes are TRBV7-8 and TRBJ1-2, with D maybe TRBD1 (5 bases). Germline assignment: CDR1 SGHVS and CDR2 FQNEAQ. V lost 1 base to trimming and J lost 4 bases, with 13 bases between them. This CDR3 has 15 amino acids. The CDR3 loop reads CASSLVSQRGYGYTF. The CDR3 DNA reads as TGTGCCAGCAGCTTAGTCTCCCAGAGGGGCTATGGCTACACCTTC.

The chain couples TRBV11-3 to TRBJ1-6; the D is unclear. The CDR3 is 13 residues long. The germline V and J ends were trimmed by 2 bases and 13 bases, with 12 bases remaining between them. Germline V gene data show CDR1 as SGHNT and CDR2 as YENEEA. As DNA, the CDR3 is TGTGCCAGCAGCTTAAGGGCTGCCTCCCCCCTCCACTTT. Encoded protein: CASSLRAASPLHF.

V gene TRBV12-5 combines with J gene TRBJ1-2, with 7 bases lining up with TRBD1. This CDR3 is built from 16 residues. The J segment lost 8 bases and the V segment lost 3 bases, leaving 15 bases of the junction unmatched. Germline V gene sequence: CDR1 LGHNT, CDR2 FRNRAP. The CDR3: CASGLTRDSGGRGYTF. In DNA, the CDR3 is TGTGCTAGTGGTTTAACCCGGGACAGTGGGGGTAGAGGCTACACCTTC.

The chain employs TRBV23-1 and TRBJ2-1; 14 positions agree with TRBD2. TRBV23-1 is treated as an ORF (open reading frame) with a function not yet certain. After removal of 2 bases from V and 2 bases from J, the junction contained 5 bases not matched to a gene. The CDR3 length is 18 residues. DNA of the CDR3: TGCGCCAGCAGTCAAGTCGGGACTAGCGGGAGAGCCTACAATGAGCAGTTCTTC. This encodes CASSQVGTSGRAYNEQFF.

This sequence joins TRBV2 and TRBJ1-4, with D possibly TRBD1 on 6 matching bases. This CDR3 region has 16 residues. Germline-derived CDR1 and CDR2 are SNHLY and FYNNEI. Trimming shortened V by 6 bases and J by 7 bases, and 21 bases separated the two germline ends. CDR3 amino acids: CASRIGWAGAREKLFF. CDR3 DNA: TGTGCCAGCAGGATAGGATGGGCAGGGGCGCGTGAAAAACTGTTTTTT.

The chain is built from TRBV7-3 and TRBJ2-3; 7 bases are shared with TRBD1. CDR1 is SGHTA, CDR2 FQGTGA, per germline. This CDR3 is built from 17 residues. Trimming removed 4 bases from V and 0 bases from J; junction bases left unmatched: 10. DNA for the CDR3: TGTGCCAGCAGCTCCTCGTCGGGGACAGCAAGCACAGATACGCAGTATTTT. Residues: CASSSSSGTASTDTQYF.

The chain has TRBV19 and TRBJ2-3, with D possibly matching TRBD2 (6 bases). Germline CDR1 and CDR2: LNHDA and SQIVND (reference sequence). V was clipped by 3 bases and J by 2 bases, with 9 bases between them. This CDR3 spans 14 amino acids. The DNA for the CDR3 is TGTGCCAGTAGTATCGGGCGGGACACAGATACGCAGTATTTT. Its protein is CASSIGRDTDTQYF.

The rearrangement links TRBV5-1 to TRBJ1-1, with D unclear. CDR1 and CDR2 (germline): SGHRS, YFSETQ. Between the trimmed V and J ends, which lost 0 bases and 8 bases, there was a span of 20 bases. This CDR3 has 16 residues. DNA of the CDR3: TGCGCCAGCAGCTTGGAAGGCGGCAGTCTTATGCAGGAAGCTTTCTTT. This encodes CASSLEGGSLMQEAFF.